The 3 T cell receptor beta chains in this list originate from one sample, sequenced in a study of blood T cells in healthy people across ages. Then a second PCR, running about 6 to 12 cycles, was carried out with a sample-barcoded 5' primer and a J-beta primer mix. TCRdb reprocessed the 5' RACE reads via MiXCR and lists one record per CDR3 protein. The table records 800,000 or so distinct CDR3 sequences, around 25% of them present only once. In addition, the sample was reused for a study of T cells of mothers and their children.

The sequencing input was blood. The source is a boy aged 5-17 years in good health.

The chain is built from TRBV4-3 and TRBJ2-5; D not resolved. Trimming took 4 bases from V and 4 from J, leaving 13 bases between them. CDR3 length: 14 residues. Germline assignment: CDR1 LGHNA and CDR2 YSLEER. In nucleotides, the CDR3 is TGCGCCAGCAGCCCCCAGACTGGCGGAGAGACCCAGTACTTC. This sequence encodes CASSPQTGGETQYF.

The V call is TRBV28, the J call TRBJ2-1, with 9 bases fitting TRBD2. With 6 bases clipped from V and 3 bases from J, the junction kept 9 bases outside the gene matches. This CDR3 spans 16 amino acids. Germline CDR1 MDHEN, CDR2 SYDVKM. CDR3 coding DNA: TGTGCCAGCAGCGCGGGGGGGACCGCTAACTACAATGAGCAGTTCTTC. This sequence encodes CASSAGGTANYNEQFF.

The gene calls are TRBV7-2 and TRBJ2-5; D may match TRBD1 or TRBD2 (6 bases each). V lost 6 bases and J lost 1, with 30 bases in between. Germline CDR1 is SGHTA and CDR2 is FQGNSA. This CDR3 region has 20 residues. The CDR3 spells CASRKGVGGPLMYPQETQYF. In nucleotides, the CDR3 is TGTGCCAGCAGGAAGGGGGTGGGGGGTCCCCTCATGTACCCCCAAGAGACCCAGTACTTC.